This TCR beta chain came from a study of response to subunit inactivated influenza vaccine. Trimming removed 1 base from V and 5 bases from J, with 11 bases in between. The germline CDR1 and CDR2 sequences are KGHDR and SFDVKD. CDR3 length: 15 amino acids. This clonotype was counted a few times. TCRdb re-analysed the RT-PCR reads in MiXCR, keeping a single row per CDR3 protein. The data contain around 750,000 distinct CDR3 sequences, approximately 21% of them singletons. The V and J genes are TRBV24-1 and TRBJ2-1; D may correspond to TRBD1 or TRBD2 (5 bases each). The clonotype originates from a man in his forties or fifties who received an inactivated influenza vaccine. The specimen was PBMCs from blood, collected roughly 5 days after vaccination. This CDR3 is CATSDFRGPDNEQFF. The CDR3 DNA reads TGTGCCACCAGTGATTTTAGGGGACCAGACAATGAGCAGTTCTTC.